The clone carrying this T cell receptor (beta chain) has at least ten counts. Its antigen is still unknown. This record comes from a study of T cells in Graves' hyperthyroidism and ophthalmopathy. Study overall: Blood was drawn when the patient was first diagnosed and still untreated. Study observations and caveats: Progression to ophthalmopathy was predicted a median of roughly 6.8 months early.

Lactation, pregnancy, other autoimmune disease or uncontrolled infection led to exclusion of patients. Amplification of TCR beta CDR3 regions used RNA as the template. TCR CDR3 regions were first amplified by RT-PCR with HTBI primers. TCRdb passed the multiplex PCR reads through MiXCR, listing each CDR3 protein once. The sample carries 400,000 to 450,000 distinct CDR3 sequences, 14% to 15% recorded once. The receptor was isolated from a young man with Graves' ophthalmopathy. Sequences were obtained from blood.

The CDR3 is CASRSTGWILAGGKRTGELFF. CDR3 coding DNA: TGTGCCAGCAGATCAACTGGATGGATCCTAGCGGGAGGCAAGCGCACCGGGGAGCTGTTTTTT. The chain carries TRBV6-1 and TRBJ2-2, with 11 bases fitting TRBD2. CDR1 and CDR2 (germline): MNHNS, SASEGT. The CDR3 covers 21 residues. V was clipped by 6 bases and J by 4 bases; unmatched bases: 22.